A single sample gave rise to the 2 T cell receptor beta chains below, sequenced in a study of T cells in Graves' hyperthyroidism and ophthalmopathy. Amplification of TCR beta CDR3 regions was performed using RNA transcripts as template. The HTBI primer set was used in a first-round RT-PCR of the TCR CDR3. TCRdb reprocessed the multiplex PCR reads via MiXCR and lists one record per CDR3 protein. The sample holds approximately 400,000 distinct CDR3 sequences, about 18% seen once. The specimen was blood. The receptors were sampled from a young woman with Graves' hyperthyroidism.

Many counts were recorded for this clonotype. The CDR3 protein is CATSDLSGPANTGELFF. The CDR3 DNA reads TGTGCCACCAGTGATCTTTCCGGGCCCGCGAACACCGGGGAGCTGTTTTTT. The chain has TRBV24-1 and TRBJ2-2, with D unresolved. Trimming removed 3 bases from V and 0 bases from J, with 13 bases in between. Per the germline V gene, CDR1 is KGHDR and CDR2 is SFDVKD. The CDR3 loop spans 17 amino acids.

This clonotype showed up many times. The genes are TRBV12-3 or TRBV12-4 and TRBJ1-2; D is undetermined. V dropped 3 bases and J dropped 3 bases, with 14 bases sitting between them. The CDR3 sequence is 15 residues long. CDR3 protein: CASSFYTRPDYGYTF. The CDR3 bases are TGTGCCAGCAGTTTTTACACCCGGCCAGACTATGGCTACACCTTC.